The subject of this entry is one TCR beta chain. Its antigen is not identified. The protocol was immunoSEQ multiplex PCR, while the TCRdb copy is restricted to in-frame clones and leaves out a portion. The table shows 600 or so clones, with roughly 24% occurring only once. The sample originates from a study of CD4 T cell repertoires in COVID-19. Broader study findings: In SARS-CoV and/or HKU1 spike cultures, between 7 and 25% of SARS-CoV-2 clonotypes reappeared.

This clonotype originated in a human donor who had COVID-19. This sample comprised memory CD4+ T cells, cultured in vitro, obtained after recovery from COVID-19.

This CDR3 is CSTKGQPYTF. Written as DNA, the CDR3 is TGCAGTACAAAGGGACAGCCTTACACCTTC. The chain combines TRBV20-1 with TRBJ1-2; 7 positions match TRBD1. CDR1 is DFQATT, CDR2 SNEGSKA, per germline (reference sequence). The length of the CDR3 is 10 residues. The ends lost 8 bases at V and 11 bases at J; junction bases unmatched: 8.